This T cell receptor (beta chain) was identified in a study of blood T cell repertoires in COVID-19. Across the whole study: Sample material is recorded as cDNA or gDNA derived from T cells, B-cell-depleted T cells, or PBMCs.

In the authors' methods: Quantification of nucleated cells was approximated via reference gene primer amplification. Assay used: immunoSEQ multiplex PCR; TCRdb lists only in-frame clones, some missing. V, J and clone size are those of that table, while D and trimming were read from the DNA. This table holds some 140,000 clones, approximately 83% found once. V was clipped by 0 bases and J by 7 bases, with 7 bases between them. Germline V gives CDR1 MGHRA, CDR2 YSYEKL. The CDR3 covers 12 residues. Sequences were obtained from peripheral blood. This chain connects TRBV4-1 to TRBJ2-7; no firm D call. The clonotype comes from a woman aged 50 to 60 who had recovered from COVID-19. Here the CDR3 DNA reads TGCGCCAGCAGCCAAGATCTGAGGGAGCAGTACTTC. This sequence encodes CASSQDLREQYF.